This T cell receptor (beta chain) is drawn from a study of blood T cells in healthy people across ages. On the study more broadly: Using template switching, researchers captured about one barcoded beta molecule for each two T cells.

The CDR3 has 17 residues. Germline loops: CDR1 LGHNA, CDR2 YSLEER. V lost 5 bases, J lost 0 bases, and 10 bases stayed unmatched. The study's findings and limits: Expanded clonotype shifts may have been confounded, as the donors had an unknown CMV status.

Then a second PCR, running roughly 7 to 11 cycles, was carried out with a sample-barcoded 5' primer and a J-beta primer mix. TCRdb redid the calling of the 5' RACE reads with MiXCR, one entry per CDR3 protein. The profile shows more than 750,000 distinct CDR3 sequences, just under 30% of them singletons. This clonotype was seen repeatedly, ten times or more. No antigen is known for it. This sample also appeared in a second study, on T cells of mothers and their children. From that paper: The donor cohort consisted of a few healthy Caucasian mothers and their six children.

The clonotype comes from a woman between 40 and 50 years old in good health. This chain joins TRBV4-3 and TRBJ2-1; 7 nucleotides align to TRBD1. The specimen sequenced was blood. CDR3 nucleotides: TGCGCCAGCAGCTCTGTAAACAGGGGTAGCTCCTACAATGAGCAGTTCTTC. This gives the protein CASSSVNRGSSYNEQFF.